Detailed here is one TCR beta chain. The entry originates in a study of shared clonotypes between healthy human individuals. Study details: Every donor yielded three CD4 naive, three CD4 memory, two CD8 naive and one CD8 memory plate.

Naive CD8 cells lacked CD45RO and underwent positive selection for CCR7, leaving out terminally differentiated effector memory CD45RA+ cells. Some clones are missing from TCRdb's copy, which holds only in-frame ones; the method was immunoSEQ multiplex PCR. The repertoire holds some 2.1 million clones, with about 95% as singletons. V was trimmed by 5 bases and J by 4 bases, leaving 10 bases between them. CDR1 SGHTA and CDR2 FQGNSA come from the germline V gene. The CDR3 sequence is 13 residues long. This clonotype was sampled from a man between 18 and 35 years old in good health. This sequence joins TRBV7-2 and TRBJ2-3; D might be TRBD1 (6 bases). The sequencing input was naive CD8+ T cells sorted from blood. The CDR3 is CASSQGWADTQYF. In DNA form, the CDR3 reads TGTGCCAGCAGCCAGGGGTGGGCAGATACGCAGTATTTT.